Following are 22 T cell receptor beta chains from one sample sequenced in a study of T cell repertoires in cytomegalovirus infection. TCRdb re-called the reads with MiXCR, one entry per CDR3 protein. The data show a few hundred thousand distinct CDR3 sequences, with about 33% seen just once and 17% held by the top ten. Their specific antigens are unknown. The material sequenced was cultured PBMCs, taken from culture after CMV antigen stimulation. Source of these receptors: a human donor in good health (CMV status not recorded). Some clones in this sample may be carry-over from other donors' samples.

This clonotype was picked up a small number of times. The CDR3, as DNA: TGCAGTGCTAGAGATTCCCGGGACAGTTGGAACACTGAAGCTTTCTTT. It yields the protein CSARDSRDSWNTEAFF. The chain couples TRBV20-1 to TRBJ1-1; TRBD1 matches 7 bases. V shed 0 bases, J shed 1 base, and the junction held 8 bases outside the gene matches. The CDR3 spans 16 residues. CDR1 is DFQATT and CDR2 is SNEGSKA in the germline V gene (reference sequence).

This clonotype was seen only a few times. This chain joins TRBV19 and TRBJ2-1; TRBD1 is a possible D gene (5 bases). Trimming took off 6 bases at V and 0 bases at J, with 6 bases between the two ends. CDR1 and CDR2 from the germline V gene are LNHDA and SQIVND (reference sequence). This CDR3 is built from 13 residues. This CDR3 reads CASRRGSYNEQFF. The CDR3 DNA follows: TGTGCCAGTAGAAGGGGCTCCTACAATGAGCAGTTCTTC.

About this clonotype: Being one base from a much bigger clone, this may be a read error. The chain uses TRBV4-2 and TRBJ2-6; weak D call: TRBD2 (5 bases). V lost 4 bases to trimming and J lost 0 bases, with 7 bases between them. The CDR3 loop spans 15 amino acids. Germline CDR1 is LGHNA and CDR2 is YNFKEQ. The chain's CDR3 is CASSPRDSGANVLTF. DNA of the CDR3: TGTGCCAGCAGCCCCCGGGACTCTGGGGCCAACGTCCTGACTTTC.

The chain employs TRBV7-6 and TRBJ2-7; 7 nucleotides match TRBD2. The CDR3 is 14 amino acids. Germline CDR1 and CDR2: SGHVS and FNYEAQ. The ends lost 5 bases at V and 7 bases at J; junction bases unmatched: 11. The CDR3 reads CASSPSGGIGEQYV. CDR3 bases: TGTGCCAGCAGCCCCTCGGGAGGTATAGGAGAGCAGTACGTC.

The V call is TRBV7-9, the J call TRBJ2-3; D may be TRBD1 (5 bases). CDR3 length: 15 amino acids. Germline V gene data show CDR1 as SEHNR and CDR2 as FQNEAQ (reference sequence). With 7 bases removed from V and 0 bases from J, the gap between germline ends came to 14 bases. The CDR3 coding sequence is TGTGCCAGCAATTCAGGGAAATCTAGCACAGATACGCAGTATTTT. This encodes CASNSGKSSTDTQYF.

The J gene is TRBJ2-1, the V gene TRBV7-2, with TRBD2 matching 9 bases. V shed 4 bases and J 7 bases; nucleotides not matched to a gene: 11. CDR3 length: 16 residues. The V gene's germline CDR1 is SGHTA and CDR2 FQGNSA. The CDR3 loop reads CASSSKAGGSWNEQFF. DNA of the CDR3: TGTGCCAGCAGCTCCAAAGCGGGAGGCTCCTGGAATGAGCAGTTCTTC.

This clonotype was counted only a few times. This chain uses TRBV6-2 or TRBV6-3 with TRBJ1-1; D not resolved. From germline, CDR1 is MNHEY and CDR2 SVGEGT. V lost 1 base to trimming and J lost 3 bases, with 21 bases between them. The CDR3 spans 18 residues. The CDR3 bases are TGTGCCAGCAGTTACTTTCCAACCGGGTCTCCCACGGACACTGAAGCTTTCTTT. As protein: CASSYFPTGSPTDTEAFF.

In DNA, the CDR3 is TGTGCCAGCAGTTTATCCGGGACACAGAACACTGAAGCTTTCTTT. This translates into CASSLSGTQNTEAFF. The V call is TRBV6-5, the J call TRBJ1-1; D may be TRBD1 (6 bases). V lost 4 bases and J lost 1, with 13 bases in between. Germline V gene lookup returns CDR1 MNHEY and CDR2 SVGAGI. This CDR3 contains 15 residues.

The V gene is TRBV29-1, the J gene TRBJ2-3; D possibly corresponds to TRBD2 (6 bases). This CDR3 is 14 amino acids long. The germline V gene has CDR1 SQVTM and CDR2 ANQGSEA. CDR3 DNA: TGCAGTCTACTGGCGGGGTGGAGCACAGATACGCAGTATTTT. This encodes CSLLAGWSTDTQYF.

This clonotype was seen only a few times. The V call is TRBV5-4, the J call TRBJ2-5; D might be TRBD2 (5 bases). This CDR3 contains 13 residues. V shed 7 bases and J shed 0 bases, with 10 bases lying between them. Germline V CDR1 and CDR2: SGHNT, YYREEE (reference sequence). CDR3 sequence reads: CASYYSDQETQYF. For the CDR3, the DNA is TGTGCCAGCTACTATAGCGACCAAGAGACCCAGTACTTC.

This clonotype was counted a few times. The rearrangement joins TRBV27 to TRBJ2-7; TRBD2 matches at 7 bases. The CDR3 covers 14 residues. The germline CDR1 and CDR2 sequences are MNHEY and SMNVEV (reference sequence). Unmatched junction bases numbered 6, after V lost 4 bases and J lost 3 bases. Here the CDR3 reads CASSSSGGFYEQYF. CDR3 bases: TGTGCCAGCAGTTCTAGCGGTGGTTTCTACGAGCAGTACTTC.

The chain recombines TRBV12-3 or TRBV12-4 with TRBJ2-7; 7 bases match TRBD1. The CDR3 is 16 residues long. The V and J ends lost 2 bases and 4 bases, in that order; junction bases with no gene match: 11. This chain's CDR3 is CASSLYSEGAWYEQYF. In DNA form, the CDR3 reads TGTGCCAGCAGTTTATACTCCGAGGGGGCGTGGTACGAGCAGTACTTC.

This chain uses TRBV6-1 with TRBJ2-1; D not resolved. CDR3 length: 13 residues. Trimming removed 5 bases from V and 7 bases from J, with 12 bases in between. CDR1 and CDR2 (germline): MNHNS, SASEGT. The CDR3 protein is CASSYHPINEQFF. As DNA, the CDR3 is TGTGCCAGCAGTTACCATCCCATTAATGAGCAGTTCTTC.

This clonotype has just a few counts. This chain joins TRBV7-2 and TRBJ2-1; 7 bases match TRBD2. V was pared by 3 bases and J by 10 bases, with 21 bases of the junction left unmatched. Germline loops: CDR1 SGHTA, CDR2 FQGNSA. The CDR3 sequence is 18 residues long. CDR3 sequence reads: CASSFKFPARTSKREQFF. In DNA form, the CDR3 reads TGTGCCAGCAGCTTTAAGTTCCCAGCCCGGACTAGTAAAAGGGAGCAGTTCTTC.

This clonotype was seen more than once but under ten times. The chain links TRBV12-3 or TRBV12-4 to TRBJ2-3; no clear D gene. V was cut by 6 bases and J by 2 bases, with 9 bases left in between. The length of the CDR3 is 13 residues. CDR3 in amino acids: CASSRRYTDTQYF. The CDR3 DNA sequence: TGTGCCAGCAGCCGAAGATACACAGATACGCAGTATTTT.

This chain uses TRBV28 with TRBJ2-6; TRBD1 matches 9 bases. The V gene end was trimmed by 5 bases and the J gene end by 0 bases; junction bases not matched to a gene: 5. Germline CDR1 reads MDHEN; CDR2 reads SYDVKM. This CDR3 comprises 17 residues. The DNA for the CDR3 is TGTGCCAGCAGTACAGGGGGCATTGGCTCTGGGGCCAACGTCCTGACTTTC. Protein product: CASSTGGIGSGANVLTF.

The J gene is TRBJ1-5, the V gene TRBV18; possible D gene TRBD1, 6 bases. CDR1 is KGHSH, CDR2 LQKENI, per germline. V lost 3 bases and J lost 4, with 13 bases in between. The CDR3 has 15 residues. CDR3 sequence: CASSPRDRINQPQHF. The CDR3 DNA reads as TGTGCCAGCTCACCGAGAGACAGGATTAATCAGCCCCAGCATTTT.

The V call is TRBV2, the J call TRBJ1-3, with 7 bases identical to TRBD1. Per germline, CDR1 SNHLY and CDR2 FYNNEI. This CDR3 has 16 residues. V was clipped by 3 bases and J by 1 base; unmatched bases: 6. The DNA of the CDR3 is TGTGCCAGCAGTGACCCGACAGGGTCTTCTGGAAACACCATATATTTT. Protein: CASSDPTGSSGNTIYF.

Many counts were recorded for this clonotype. V usage is TRBV7-9 and J usage is TRBJ1-6, with 9 bases matching TRBD1. This CDR3 contains 15 residues. V lost 5 bases, J lost 7 bases, and 6 bases stayed unmatched. Per germline, CDR1 SEHNR and CDR2 FQNEAQ (reference sequence). CDR3 nucleotide sequence: TGTGCCAGCAGCACGCGGACAGGGGAGAATTCACCCCTCCACTTT. This codes for CASSTRTGENSPLHF. Complete variable domain (other parts from reference TRBV7-9 and TRBJ1-6): DTGVSQNPRHKITKRGQNVTFRCDPISEHNRLYWYRQTLGQGPEFLTYFQNEAQLEKSRLLSDRFSAERPKGSFSTLEIQRTEQGDSAMYLCASSTRTGENSPLHFGNGTRLTVT.

This clonotype was counted at least ten times. This rearrangement joins TRBV7-6 to TRBJ2-7, with 12 bases identical to TRBD2. The CDR3 has 15 amino acids. Unmatched junction bases numbered 6, after V lost 4 bases and J lost 5 bases. Germline V gene data show CDR1 as SGHVS and CDR2 as FNYEAQ. As DNA, the CDR3 is TGTGCCAGCAGCTCCCGACTAGCGGGAGCCCACGAGCAGTACTTC. Translation gives CASSSRLAGAHEQYF.

The CDR3 region has the DNA TGTGCCAGCAGCGGACTAGCGGGAGAAGGGGAGCAGTTCTTC. This codes for CASSGLAGEGEQFF. The rearrangement uses TRBV5-3 and TRBJ2-1; 13 bases align to TRBD2. TRBV5-3 is marked as an open reading frame, function uncertain. The CDR3 has 14 residues. Trimming took 8 bases from V and 10 from J; bases not matched to a gene: 9.

The V and J genes are TRBV6-5 and TRBJ1-2; tentatively, D is TRBD1 (6 bases). The CDR3 consists of 13 residues. V was trimmed by 6 bases and J by 13 bases, leaving 21 bases between them. Germline CDR1 MNHEY, CDR2 SVGAGI. The CDR3 DNA reads TGTGCCAGCAGCCTCATACGGGGGCAGGTACTCACCTTC. This translates into CASSLIRGQVLTF.